These T cell receptor beta chains were read from a single sample in a study of cytomegalovirus exposure and HLA in healthy donors. Assay: immunoSEQ multiplex PCR; the TCRdb copy retains only in-frame clones and omits some. This table has roughly 100,000 clones, under 85% appearing once. Sequencing was done on a sample of PBMCs. Every receptor here comes from a woman aged 40 to 55 in good health and CMV-seronegative. The CDR3 runs from the conserved cysteine through the conserved F or W. Fields, in order: clone size, D gene, J gene, V gene, CDR3 DNA, CDR3 protein. The D gene is left open where the match is weak. Where a row states a size, it is once, few, many or the class of an expanded clone; other rows omit it.

clone_size: .; d_call: TRBD2; j_call: TRBJ2-5; v_call: TRBV5-4; cdr3_nt: TGTGCCAGCAGCTTGGAAGCGGGAGGGCCGGGGGAGACCCAGTACTTC; cdr3_aa: CASSLEAGGPGETQYF
clone_size: .; d_call: .; j_call: TRBJ1-1; v_call: TRBV2; cdr3_nt: TGTGCTTCTGCTCCGGGCAGGGCGGGAACTGAAGCTTTCTTT; cdr3_aa: CASAPGRAGTEAFF
clone_size: few; d_call: .; j_call: TRBJ1-3; v_call: TRBV7-8; cdr3_nt: TGTGCCAGCAGCTTCAGCGGGGGGTCCGGCTCTGGAAACACCATATATTTT; cdr3_aa: CASSFSGGSGSGNTIYF
clone_size: once; d_call: TRBD1; j_call: TRBJ1-6; v_call: TRBV4-3; cdr3_nt: TGCGCCAGCAGCCAAGGACAGGGTAATTCACCCCTCCACTTT; cdr3_aa: CASSQGQGNSPLHF
clone_size: few; d_call: TRBD2; j_call: TRBJ2-7; v_call: TRBV2; cdr3_nt: TGTGCCAGTAGGGATTTTAGCGGGGCAAGCTCCTACGAGCAGTACTTC; cdr3_aa: CASRDFSGASSYEQYF
clone_size: .; d_call: .; j_call: TRBJ1-2; v_call: TRBV19; cdr3_nt: TGTGCCAGTAGTTCAGGACAGACCTATGGCTACACCTTC; cdr3_aa: CASSSGQTYGYTF
clone_size: .; d_call: .; j_call: TRBJ2-7; v_call: TRBV7-3; cdr3_nt: TGTGCCAGCAGCTCCGAGCACTCTAGCTTGAACGAGCGGTACTTC; cdr3_aa: CASSSEHSSLNERYF
clone_size: .; d_call: TRBD1; j_call: TRBJ2-5; v_call: TRBV5-6; cdr3_nt: TGTGCCAGCAGCCTCTACCGGGGGACAGGCGGAGAGACCCAGTACTTC; cdr3_aa: CASSLYRGTGGETQYF
clone_size: .; d_call: TRBD1; j_call: TRBJ1-2; v_call: TRBV6-5; cdr3_nt: TGTGCCAGCAGCCCCCGAACAGGGGGCTATGGCTACACCTTC; cdr3_aa: CASSPRTGGYGYTF
clone_size: .; d_call: .; j_call: TRBJ2-3; v_call: TRBV7-6; cdr3_nt: TGTGCCAGCAGCTCCTATGGAGATACGCAGTATTTT; cdr3_aa: CASSSYGDTQYF
clone_size: .; d_call: TRBD2; j_call: TRBJ2-1; v_call: TRBV14; cdr3_nt: TGTGCCAGCAGCACTAGCGGGAGGTGGATCGATGAGCAGTTCTTC; cdr3_aa: CASSTSGRWIDEQFF
clone_size: .; d_call: .; j_call: TRBJ1-2; v_call: TRBV29-1; cdr3_nt: TGCAGCGCCTTGGGCGGGGGGCTTAGGGGCTACACCTTC; cdr3_aa: CSALGGGLRGYTF
clone_size: .; d_call: .; j_call: TRBJ2-6; v_call: TRBV15; cdr3_nt: TGTGCCACCAGCAGACAGGGTAGTGGGGCCAACGTCCTGACTTTC; cdr3_aa: CATSRQGSGANVLTF
clone_size: .; d_call: TRBD1; j_call: TRBJ2-6; v_call: TRBV15; cdr3_nt: TGTGCCACCAGCAGTCCGCAGGGGGCTGGGGCCAACGTCCTGACTTTC; cdr3_aa: CATSSPQGAGANVLTF
clone_size: .; d_call: .; j_call: TRBJ1-1; v_call: TRBV28; cdr3_nt: TGTGCCAGCAGTTTATTAACCAGGGGAACTGAAGCTTTCTTT; cdr3_aa: CASSLLTRGTEAFF
clone_size: .; d_call: TRBD2; j_call: TRBJ2-1; v_call: TRBV7-9; cdr3_nt: TGTGCCAGCTCCGTCCTAGCGGGGATTAACAATGAGCAGTTCTTC; cdr3_aa: CASSVLAGINNEQFF
clone_size: .; d_call: .; j_call: TRBJ1-5; v_call: TRBV10-3; cdr3_nt: TGTGCCATCGCCTGGGAGTTAGGTGGTAGTAGCAATCAGCCCCAGCATTTT; cdr3_aa: CAIAWELGGSSNQPQHF
clone_size: .; d_call: .; j_call: TRBJ2-7; v_call: TRBV4-2; cdr3_nt: TGTGCCAGCAGCCCCCCCACAGGGTTCCCCTCTTCCTACGAGCAGTACTTC; cdr3_aa: CASSPPTGFPSSYEQYF
clone_size: .; d_call: .; j_call: TRBJ2-3; v_call: TRBV15; cdr3_nt: TGTGCCACCAGTTTCCTAGGAAGCACAGATACGCAGTATTTT; cdr3_aa: CATSFLGSTDTQYF
clone_size: .; d_call: .; j_call: TRBJ2-5; v_call: TRBV2; cdr3_nt: TGTGCCAGCAGCCACGACTGGCCTACAGAGACCCAGTACTTC; cdr3_aa: CASSHDWPTETQYF
clone_size: .; d_call: TRBD1; j_call: TRBJ1-4; v_call: TRBV4-3; cdr3_nt: TGCGCCAGCAGCTCGCATTCGACAGGGGCGGATGAAAAACTGTTTTTT; cdr3_aa: CASSSHSTGADEKLFF
clone_size: once; d_call: .; j_call: TRBJ2-7; v_call: TRBV6-6; cdr3_nt: TGTGCCAGCCGACCGGGAACAACCTACGAGCAGTACTTC; cdr3_aa: CASRPGTTYEQYF
clone_size: .; d_call: TRBD1; j_call: TRBJ1-1; v_call: TRBV18; cdr3_nt: TGTGCCAGCTCACCCCCTTACAGGGGACGGGACACTGAAGCTTTCTTT; cdr3_aa: CASSPPYRGRDTEAFF
clone_size: .; d_call: .; j_call: TRBJ2-6; v_call: TRBV5-1; cdr3_nt: TGCGCCAGCAGCTTGGGGTTGGGGGCGGGTGGGGCCAACGTCCTGACTTTC; cdr3_aa: CASSLGLGAGGANVLTF
clone_size: .; d_call: .; j_call: TRBJ2-7; v_call: TRBV25-1; cdr3_nt: TGTGCCAGCAGTGAACCACTAGCTAAAAGGGGCGAGCAGTACTTC; cdr3_aa: CASSEPLAKRGEQYF
clone_size: .; d_call: TRBD1; j_call: TRBJ2-1; v_call: TRBV6-6; cdr3_nt: TGTGCCAGCACCCCGGACAGGGAAGACAATGAGCAGTTCTTC; cdr3_aa: CASTPDREDNEQFF
clone_size: .; d_call: .; j_call: TRBJ1-1; v_call: TRBV30; cdr3_nt: TGTGCCTGGATGTTCCAGAACACTGAAGCTTTCTTT; cdr3_aa: CAWMFQNTEAFF
clone_size: .; d_call: .; j_call: TRBJ1-1; v_call: TRBV10-3; cdr3_nt: TGTGCCACCACCACGGCCGGGGTGTCTATGGACACTGAAGCTTTCTTT; cdr3_aa: CATTTAGVSMDTEAFF
clone_size: .; d_call: TRBD1; j_call: TRBJ2-7; v_call: TRBV2; cdr3_nt: TGTGCCAGCATCCAAAGGGGGCTCTCCTACGAGCAGTACTTC; cdr3_aa: CASIQRGLSYEQYF
clone_size: .; d_call: .; j_call: TRBJ2-7; v_call: TRBV4-2; cdr3_nt: TGTGCCAGCAGACAAGAGGCCGGGAGCTCCTACGAGCAGTACTTC; cdr3_aa: CASRQEAGSSYEQYF
clone_size: once; d_call: .; j_call: TRBJ2-7; v_call: TRBV2; cdr3_nt: TGTGCCAGCTCAGGCAGACGCGCCTACGAGCAGTACTTC; cdr3_aa: CASSGRRAYEQYF
clone_size: .; d_call: .; j_call: TRBJ1-2; v_call: TRBV14; cdr3_nt: TGTGCCAGCAGCCAAAACCGAGGAGGAGGCTACACCTTC; cdr3_aa: CASSQNRGGGYTF
clone_size: .; d_call: .; j_call: TRBJ1-4; v_call: TRBV10-3; cdr3_nt: TGTGCCATCAGTTCCTACGCAACTAATGAAAAACTGTTTTTT; cdr3_aa: CAISSYATNEKLFF
clone_size: .; d_call: .; j_call: TRBJ1-1; v_call: TRBV28; cdr3_nt: TGTGCCAGCAGTTATGGGTTTGCGGGGGTCACTGAAGCTTTCTTT; cdr3_aa: CASSYGFAGVTEAFF
clone_size: few; d_call: .; j_call: TRBJ1-5; v_call: TRBV2; cdr3_nt: TGTGCCAGCAGTGTGTCGGTCATCCTTGGGGGGGGCAATCAGCCCCAGCATTTT; cdr3_aa: CASSVSVILGGGNQPQHF
clone_size: .; d_call: TRBD1; j_call: TRBJ2-3; v_call: TRBV18; cdr3_nt: TGTGCCAGCTCACCGGGGGACAGGGGGCTCACAGATACGCAGTATTTT; cdr3_aa: CASSPGDRGLTDTQYF
clone_size: .; d_call: .; j_call: TRBJ2-7; v_call: TRBV5-4; cdr3_nt: TGTGCCTCCTCAGCGAGTATAGGATACGAGCAGTACTTC; cdr3_aa: CASSASIGYEQYF
clone_size: .; d_call: TRBD2; j_call: TRBJ2-7; v_call: TRBV11-2; cdr3_nt: TGTGCCAGCAGCTTAGATCGCGGGACTAGCGGCTACGAGCAGTACTTC; cdr3_aa: CASSLDRGTSGYEQYF
clone_size: .; d_call: TRBD2; j_call: TRBJ2-7; v_call: TRBV5-1; cdr3_nt: TGCGCCAGCAGCTTGGCCCTCGGCTGGGGCGGCCAACTGGCGGGAGTGTACGAGCAGTACTTC; cdr3_aa: CASSLALGWGGQLAGVYEQYF
clone_size: .; d_call: TRBD1; j_call: TRBJ2-7; v_call: TRBV4-3; cdr3_nt: TGCGCCAGCAGCAATACGCGACAGGGGGCTTCCTACGAGCAGTACTTC; cdr3_aa: CASSNTRQGASYEQYF
clone_size: .; d_call: TRBD1; j_call: TRBJ1-2; v_call: TRBV7-8; cdr3_nt: TGTGCCAGCAGCTTAAGGTCTCCGGGACAGGGGGTTCTTAACTATGGCTACACCTTC; cdr3_aa: CASSLRSPGQGVLNYGYTF
clone_size: .; d_call: TRBD2; j_call: TRBJ2-2; v_call: TRBV9; cdr3_nt: TGTGCCAGCAGCGTAGCGGTAGCGGGACTCACCGGGGAGCTGTTTTTT; cdr3_aa: CASSVAVAGLTGELFF
clone_size: once; d_call: .; j_call: TRBJ2-5; v_call: TRBV7-8; cdr3_nt: TGTGCCAGCAGCTTACCTCCCCAAGAGACCCAGTACTTC; cdr3_aa: CASSLPPQETQYF
clone_size: .; d_call: .; j_call: TRBJ2-5; v_call: TRBV4-1; cdr3_nt: TGCGCCAGCAGCTTTAGCGGAGCTCAAGAGACCCAGTACTTC; cdr3_aa: CASSFSGAQETQYF
clone_size: .; d_call: TRBD1; j_call: TRBJ2-5; v_call: TRBV7-8; cdr3_nt: TGTGCCAGCAGCTTGAGACCGGGACAGGGAGCCGAGACCCAGTACTTC; cdr3_aa: CASSLRPGQGAETQYF
clone_size: .; d_call: .; j_call: TRBJ1-5; v_call: TRBV15; cdr3_nt: TGTGCCACCAGCAGAGCGTCGGGACTCCGTAGCAATCAGCCCCAGCATTTT; cdr3_aa: CATSRASGLRSNQPQHF
clone_size: once; d_call: TRBD1; j_call: TRBJ2-5; v_call: TRBV7-2; cdr3_nt: TGTGCCAGCAGCCGTATAGACAGGGGGTCGGGGACCCAGTACTTC; cdr3_aa: CASSRIDRGSGTQYF
clone_size: .; d_call: TRBD1; j_call: TRBJ2-3; v_call: TRBV6-1; cdr3_nt: TGTGCCAGCAGCCTAAGACAGGGAAAAGATACGCAGTATTTT; cdr3_aa: CASSLRQGKDTQYF
clone_size: .; d_call: .; j_call: TRBJ1-1; v_call: TRBV7-2; cdr3_nt: TGTGCCAGCAGCTTAGAGGGCGCGGGGACTGAAGCTTTCTTT; cdr3_aa: CASSLEGAGTEAFF
clone_size: .; d_call: TRBD2; j_call: TRBJ2-3; v_call: TRBV4-2; cdr3_nt: TGTGCCAGCAGCCGGAATAGCGGGAGTAACGCAGATACGCAGTATTTT; cdr3_aa: CASSRNSGSNADTQYF
clone_size: .; d_call: TRBD1; j_call: TRBJ1-4; v_call: TRBV7-6; cdr3_nt: TGTGCCAGCAGCTTGACCACGCGCGGCAGGGGGAAAGAAAAACTGTTTTTT; cdr3_aa: CASSLTTRGRGKEKLFF
clone_size: few; d_call: TRBD1; j_call: TRBJ1-5; v_call: TRBV27; cdr3_nt: TGTGCCAGCAGTCCTAACCGGGACAGGTATCAGCCCCAGCATTTT; cdr3_aa: CASSPNRDRYQPQHF
clone_size: .; d_call: TRBD1; j_call: TRBJ1-2; v_call: TRBV7-9; cdr3_nt: TGTGCCAGCAGCTCAATGACAGGGAGAAATGGCTACCCCTTC; cdr3_aa: CASSSMTGRNGYPF
clone_size: .; d_call: .; j_call: TRBJ1-2; v_call: TRBV19; cdr3_nt: TGTGCCAGTAGTACTTTAAACTATGGCTACACCTTC; cdr3_aa: CASSTLNYGYTF
clone_size: .; d_call: TRBD1; j_call: TRBJ2-7; v_call: TRBV19; cdr3_nt: TGTGCCAGTAGCGACCGGGACAGGGGGCGGGAGCAGTACTTC; cdr3_aa: CASSDRDRGREQYF
clone_size: .; d_call: .; j_call: TRBJ2-7; v_call: TRBV5-1; cdr3_nt: TGCGCCAGCAGTTTTGGAGGGGGAGGGCCGTACGAGCAGTACTTC; cdr3_aa: CASSFGGGGPYEQYF
clone_size: few; d_call: TRBD1; j_call: TRBJ2-2; v_call: TRBV4-2; cdr3_nt: TGTGCCAGCAGCCAGACGGGACAGGGGTACGGGGAGCTGTTTTTT; cdr3_aa: CASSQTGQGYGELFF
clone_size: .; d_call: .; j_call: TRBJ2-1; v_call: TRBV20-1; cdr3_nt: TGCAGTGCTAGTACATACAATGAGCAGTTCTTC; cdr3_aa: CSASTYNEQFF
clone_size: few; d_call: .; j_call: TRBJ2-3; v_call: TRBV6-4; cdr3_nt: TGTGCCAGCAGTGTCTCCGTGGGAGCAGCCGATACGCAGTATTTT; cdr3_aa: CASSVSVGAADTQYF